Listed below are T cell receptor beta chains from one sample, sequenced in a study of CD4 T cells in relation to SARS-CoV-2 and coronaviruses. Profiling relied on immunoSEQ multiplex PCR, and the TCRdb table lists in-frame clones only, not all of them. The data show around 30,000 clones, about three quarters seen once. No antigen is known for these receptors. Sequencing input: memory CD4+ T cells from PBMCs, cultured in vitro. The receptor source for this set is an adult with COVID-19. The CDR3 runs from the conserved cysteine through the conserved F or W. The D gene is left open where the match is weak. Size is omitted from some rows. Given values are once, few, many or a class for expanded clones.

- | TRBJ2-5 | few | TRBV7-9 | CASRRDRFQETQYF | TGTGCCAGCAGGCGGGACAGATTTCAAGAGACCCAGTACTTC
TRBD2 | TRBJ2-1 | - | TRBV6-5 | CASSTGLAGVNEQFF | TGTGCCAGCAGCACGGGACTAGCGGGAGTTAATGAGCAGTTCTTC
- | TRBJ2-3 | - | TRBV5-1 | CASRFESTSTDTQYF | TGCGCCAGCAGATTTGAAAGCACTAGCACAGATACGCAGTATTTT
- | TRBJ1-4 | - | TRBV29-1 | CSAPGRGEKLFF | TGCAGCGCCCCGGGCCGTGGGGAAAAACTGTTTTTT
- | TRBJ2-1 | few | TRBV18 | CASSPPRGYNEQFF | TGTGCCAGCTCACCACCCCGAGGCTACAATGAGCAGTTCTTC
- | TRBJ2-1 | - | TRBV6-5 | CAGEGGLSSYNEQFF | TGTGCCGGGGAGGGGGGTTTAAGCTCCTACAATGAGCAGTTCTTC
- | TRBJ1-3 | - | TRBV19 | CASPDRPGNTIYF | TGTGCCAGCCCCGACAGACCTGGAAACACCATATATTTT
- | TRBJ2-3 | - | TRBV3-1/TRBV3-2 | CASSLADTQYF | TGTGCCAGCAGCCTGGCAGATACGCAGTATTTT
- | TRBJ2-1 | - | TRBV19 | CASSLGGNYNEQFF | TGTGCCAGTAGTCTAGGGGGGAACTACAATGAGCAGTTCTTC
TRBD1 | TRBJ2-3 | - | TRBV3-1/TRBV3-2 | CASSQSWTGGTDTQYF | TGTGCCAGCAGCCAATCTTGGACAGGGGGCACAGATACGCAGTATTTT
TRBD2 | TRBJ2-1 | - | TRBV7-9 | CASSYEREGGEQFF | TGTGCCAGCAGCTACGAGCGGGAGGGGGGTGAGCAGTTCTTC
TRBD2 | TRBJ2-1 | - | TRBV7-2 | CASSLGGTSINEQFF | TGTGCCAGCAGCCTGGGCGGGACTAGTATCAATGAGCAGTTCTTC
- | TRBJ1-4 | - | TRBV7-9 | CASSSMVGAGEKLFF | TGTGCCAGCAGTTCAATGGTAGGGGCCGGGGAAAAACTGTTTTTT
- | TRBJ2-5 | - | TRBV18 | CASSPGARETQYF | TGTGCCAGCTCACCAGGCGCGAGAGAGACCCAGTACTTC
- | TRBJ2-1 | - | TRBV30 | CAWSRLDYNEQFF | TGTGCCTGGAGCAGACTAGACTACAATGAGCAGTTCTTC
TRBD1 | TRBJ1-6 | - | TRBV28 | CASSFTLAPGQLWDLSLHF | TGTGCCAGCAGTTTCACTTTAGCCCCGGGACAGCTTTGGGATTTGTCCCTCCACTTT
- | TRBJ2-5 | - | TRBV13 | CASSSLAKAETQYF | TGTGCCAGCAGCTCCCTAGCGAAGGCAGAGACCCAGTACTTC
- | TRBJ1-5 | once | TRBV6-6 | CASSPRDSRNQPQHF | TGTGCCAGCAGCCCTCGGGACTCCCGAAATCAGCCCCAGCATTTT
- | TRBJ1-5 | few | TRBV18 | CASSPNGGDNQPQHF | TGTGCCAGCTCACCAAACGGAGGGGACAATCAGCCCCAGCATTTT
- | TRBJ1-2 | - | TRBV6-5 | CASKDAGRGGYTF | TGTGCCAGCAAGGACGCAGGGAGGGGAGGCTACACCTTC
- | TRBJ1-1 | - | TRBV2 | CASSFGGIAEAFF | TGTGCCAGCAGTTTTGGGGGCATCGCTGAAGCTTTCTTT
TRBD1 | TRBJ2-1 | - | TRBV5-1 | CASSLVAGGPYNEQFF | TGCGCCAGCAGCTTGGTGGCAGGGGGACCCTACAATGAGCAGTTCTTC
TRBD2 | TRBJ2-1 | - | TRBV19 | CASKPVSGGGHEQFF | TGTGCCAGCAAACCTGTTAGCGGGGGGGGGCATGAGCAGTTCTTC
- | TRBJ2-1 | - | TRBV28 | CASSSGSYNEQFF | TGTGCCAGCAGTAGCGGTTCCTACAATGAGCAGTTCTTC
TRBD1 | TRBJ2-7 | few | TRBV6-5 | CASGDRGREQYF | TGTGCCAGCGGGGACAGGGGACGCGAGCAGTACTTC
- | TRBJ2-2 | few | TRBV5-5 | CASSLVPEDTGELFF | TGTGCCAGCAGCTTGGTTCCAGAGGACACCGGGGAGCTGTTTTTT
TRBD2 | TRBJ2-4 | - | TRBV6-6 | CASSTGGLAKNIQYF | TGTGCCAGCAGTACGGGGGGGCTAGCCAAAAACATTCAGTACTTC
TRBD1 | TRBJ2-1 | - | TRBV11-1 | CASSSGDRPLGEQFF | TGTGCCAGCAGCTCGGGGGACAGGCCGCTCGGTGAGCAGTTCTTC
TRBD1 | TRBJ1-6 | few | TRBV6-5 | CASTPTGAYNSPLHF | TGTGCCAGCACCCCAACAGGGGCCTATAATTCACCCCTCCACTTT
- | TRBJ2-1 | - | TRBV7-9 | CASSLGASPHNEQFF | TGTGCCAGCAGCTTAGGGGCTAGCCCACACAATGAGCAGTTCTTC
TRBD2 | TRBJ2-7 | - | TRBV28 | CASKVAGGSRAYEQYF | TGTGCCAGCAAAGTAGCGGGAGGGTCCAGAGCCTACGAGCAGTACTTC
- | TRBJ1-5 | - | TRBV28 | CASRQGGSNQPQHF | TGTGCCAGCAGGCAGGGTGGTAGCAATCAGCCCCAGCATTTT
TRBD1 | TRBJ2-1 | - | TRBV28 | CASRTPGQGVIEQFF | TGTGCCAGCAGGACTCCGGGACAGGGGGTAATTGAGCAGTTCTTC
- | TRBJ2-1 | - | TRBV5-1 | CASSLVVVDSYNEQFF | TGCGCCAGCAGCTTGGTGGTAGTCGACTCCTACAATGAGCAGTTCTTC
- | TRBJ2-7 | - | TRBV18 | CASSLGTPRYEQYF | TGTGCCAGCTCACTTGGGACTCCGAGGTACGAGCAGTACTTC
- | TRBJ1-5 | once | TRBV28 | CASNKSGGLWPQHF | TGTGCCAGCAACAAATCGGGCGGCTTATGGCCCCAGCATTTT
- | TRBJ2-7 | - | TRBV10-3 | CAISPMWAAGPGYEQYF | TGTGCCATCAGCCCTATGTGGGCCGCCGGCCCTGGCTACGAGCAGTACTTC
- | TRBJ2-1 | - | TRBV28 | CASRGYGSSYNEQFF | TGTGCCAGCAGGGGGTACGGGAGCTCCTACAATGAGCAGTTCTTC
TRBD2 | TRBJ2-4 | - | TRBV19 | CASRTVGTSGDIQYF | TGTGCCAGTAGAACGGTAGGGACTAGCGGGGACATTCAGTACTTC
TRBD2 | TRBJ2-1 | - | TRBV14 | CASSKAGSGNEQFF | TGTGCCAGCAGCAAAGCGGGATCGGGCAATGAGCAGTTCTTC
TRBD2 | TRBJ2-7 | - | TRBV12-5 | CASAVWYVLLAASYEQYF | TGTGCTAGTGCCGTTTGGTACGTCTTACTAGCGGCCTCCTACGAGCAGTACTTC
TRBD2 | TRBJ2-1 | - | TRBV2 | CASRPGTSGSLQFF | TGTGCCAGCAGACCAGGGACTAGCGGGAGTTTACAGTTCTTC
- | TRBJ1-6 | - | TRBV3-1/TRBV3-2 | CASSRRSYNSPLHF | TGTGCCAGCAGCCGTAGGTCCTATAATTCACCCCTCCACTTT
TRBD1 | TRBJ2-3 | - | TRBV19 | CASRGQGSTDTQYF | TGTGCCAGTAGGGGACAGGGGAGCACAGATACGCAGTATTTT
- | TRBJ2-3 | - | TRBV5-6 | CASGLLRGTGDTQYF | TGTGCCAGCGGACTCCTCCGGGGGACGGGGGATACGCAGTATTTT
- | TRBJ2-7 | few | TRBV4-1 | CASSQEATPGFYEQYF | TGCGCCAGCAGCCAAGAGGCGACTCCAGGCTTCTACGAGCAGTACTTC
- | TRBJ2-1 | - | TRBV30 | CAWMSGEFGEQFF | TGTGCCTGGATGTCGGGAGAATTTGGTGAGCAGTTCTTC
- | TRBJ2-1 | - | TRBV24-1 | CATSDLGRGRDEQFF | TGTGCCACCAGTGATTTGGGCAGGGGTAGGGATGAGCAGTTCTTC
TRBD2 | TRBJ2-3 | - | TRBV6-2/TRBV6-3 | CASSYGLLAGVGDTQYF | TGTGCCAGCAGTTACGGGCTACTAGCGGGAGTTGGAGATACGCAGTATTTT
TRBD2 | TRBJ2-7 | - | TRBV29-1 | CSVAGTSGSYEQYF | TGCAGCGTCGCCGGGACTAGCGGGAGTTACGAGCAGTACTTC
- | TRBJ2-5 | - | TRBV12-3/TRBV12-4 | CASSWDGKETQYF | TGTGCCAGCAGTTGGGACGGAAAAGAGACCCAGTACTTC
TRBD1 | TRBJ2-7 | - | TRBV28 | CASSETGGSFVDEQYF | TGTGCCAGCTCGGAGACAGGGGGCAGTTTCGTCGACGAGCAGTACTTC
- | TRBJ2-7 | - | TRBV7-2 | CASSYQKLGTYEQYF | TGTGCCAGCAGCTATCAGAAACTAGGGACCTACGAGCAGTACTTC
TRBD2 | TRBJ2-1 | - | TRBV13 | CASSLLAGPYNEQFF | TGTGCCAGCAGCTTACTAGCGGGACCCTACAATGAGCAGTTCTTC
- | TRBJ1-4 | - | TRBV6-5 | CASRAGEFREKLFF | TGTGCCAGCAGGGCAGGGGAGTTTCGGGAAAAACTGTTTTTT
- | TRBJ1-6 | - | TRBV4-2 | CASSQGSSSSYNSPLHF | TGTGCCAGCAGCCAAGGATCTAGTAGCTCCTATAATTCACCCCTCCACTTT